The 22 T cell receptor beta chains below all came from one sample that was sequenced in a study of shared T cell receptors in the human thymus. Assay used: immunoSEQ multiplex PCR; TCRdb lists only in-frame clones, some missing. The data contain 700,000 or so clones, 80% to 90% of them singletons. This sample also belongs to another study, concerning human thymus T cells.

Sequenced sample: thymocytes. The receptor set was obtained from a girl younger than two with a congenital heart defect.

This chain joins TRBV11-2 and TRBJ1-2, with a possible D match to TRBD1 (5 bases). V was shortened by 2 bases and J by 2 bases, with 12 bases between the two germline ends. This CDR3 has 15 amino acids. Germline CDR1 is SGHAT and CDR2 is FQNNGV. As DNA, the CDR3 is TGTGCCAGCAGCTTATGGCCTGGACACAACTATGGCTACACCTTC. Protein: CASSLWPGHNYGYTF.

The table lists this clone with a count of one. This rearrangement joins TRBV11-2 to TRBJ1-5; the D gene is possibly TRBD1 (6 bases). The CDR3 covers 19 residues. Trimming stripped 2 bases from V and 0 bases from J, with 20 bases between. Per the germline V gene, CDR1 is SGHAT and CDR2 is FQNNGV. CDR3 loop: CASSLRLRRTVYSNQPQHF. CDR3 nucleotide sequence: TGTGCCAGCAGCTTAAGGCTGCGACGGACAGTTTATAGCAATCAGCCCCAGCATTTT.

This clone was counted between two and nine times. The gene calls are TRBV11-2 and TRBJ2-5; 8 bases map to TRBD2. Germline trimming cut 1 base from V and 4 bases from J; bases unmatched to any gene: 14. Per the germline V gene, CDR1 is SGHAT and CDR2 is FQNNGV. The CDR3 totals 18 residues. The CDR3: CASSLAARSGVGGETQYF. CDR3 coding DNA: TGTGCCAGCAGCTTAGCGGCGCGTAGCGGGGTCGGTGGAGAGACCCAGTACTTC.

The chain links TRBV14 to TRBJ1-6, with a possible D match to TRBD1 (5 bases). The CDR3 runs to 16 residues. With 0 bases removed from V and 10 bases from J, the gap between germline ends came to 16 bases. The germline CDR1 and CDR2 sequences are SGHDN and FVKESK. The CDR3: CASSQDTAGKQSPLHF. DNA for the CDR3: TGTGCCAGCAGCCAAGATACGGCAGGGAAACAATCACCCCTCCACTTT.

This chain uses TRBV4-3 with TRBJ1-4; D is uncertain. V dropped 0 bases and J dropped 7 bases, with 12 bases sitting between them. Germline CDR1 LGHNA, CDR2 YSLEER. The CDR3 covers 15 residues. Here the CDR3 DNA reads TGCGCCAGCAGCCAAGATTGCGAGGGTCCTGAAAAACTGTTTTTT. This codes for CASSQDCEGPEKLFF.

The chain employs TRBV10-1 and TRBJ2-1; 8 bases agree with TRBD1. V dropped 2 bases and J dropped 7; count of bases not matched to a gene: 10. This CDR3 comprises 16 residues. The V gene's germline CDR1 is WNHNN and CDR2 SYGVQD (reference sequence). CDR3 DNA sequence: TGCGCCAGCAGTGAGCCCCATGGGCAGGGGGCTAATGAGCAGTTCTTC. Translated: CASSEPHGQGANEQFF.

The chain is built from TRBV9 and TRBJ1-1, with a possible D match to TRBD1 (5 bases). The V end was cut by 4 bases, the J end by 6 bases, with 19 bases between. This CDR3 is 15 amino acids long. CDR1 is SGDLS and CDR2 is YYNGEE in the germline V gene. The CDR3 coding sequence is TGTGCCAGCAGCCCGTGGGGGGGAAAGTTCGCTGAAGCTTTCTTT. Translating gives CASSPWGGKFAEAFF.

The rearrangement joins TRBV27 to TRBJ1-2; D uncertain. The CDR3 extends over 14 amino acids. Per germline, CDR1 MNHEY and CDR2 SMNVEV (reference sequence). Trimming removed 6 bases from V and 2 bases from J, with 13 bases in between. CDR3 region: CASRPGLPNYGYTF. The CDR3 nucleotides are TGTGCCAGCAGACCAGGACTCCCGAACTATGGCTACACCTTC.

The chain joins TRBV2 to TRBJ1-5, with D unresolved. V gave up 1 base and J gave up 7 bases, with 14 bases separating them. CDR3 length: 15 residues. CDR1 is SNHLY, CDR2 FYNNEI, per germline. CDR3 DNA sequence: TGTGCCAGCAGTGAAGGCGCGGGATGGAAGCAGCCCCAGCATTTT. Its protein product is CASSEGAGWKQPQHF. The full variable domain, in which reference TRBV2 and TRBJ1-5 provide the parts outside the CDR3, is EPEVTQTPSHQVTQMGQEVILRCVPISNHLYFYWYRQILGQKVEFLVSFYNNEISEKSEIFDDQFSVERPDGSNFTLKIRSTKLEDSAMYFCASSEGAGWKQPQHFGDGTRLSIL.

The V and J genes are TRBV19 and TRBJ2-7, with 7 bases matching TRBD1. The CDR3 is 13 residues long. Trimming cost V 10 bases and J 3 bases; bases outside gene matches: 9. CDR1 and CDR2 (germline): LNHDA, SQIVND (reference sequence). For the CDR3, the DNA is TGTGCCACCAGAGACAGGGTGTTCTACGAGCAGTACTTC. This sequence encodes CATRDRVFYEQYF.

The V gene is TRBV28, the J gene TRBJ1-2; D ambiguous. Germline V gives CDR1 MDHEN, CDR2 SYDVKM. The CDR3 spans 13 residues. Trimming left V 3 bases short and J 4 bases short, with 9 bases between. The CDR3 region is CASSLAGTYGYTF. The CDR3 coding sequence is TGTGCCAGCAGTTTGGCAGGAACCTATGGCTACACCTTC.

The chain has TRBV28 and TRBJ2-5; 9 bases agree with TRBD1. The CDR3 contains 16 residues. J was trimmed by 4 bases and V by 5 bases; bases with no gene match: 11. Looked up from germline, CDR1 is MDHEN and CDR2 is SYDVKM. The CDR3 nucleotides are TGTGCCAGCAGTCGGGACACAGGGACAGGGAGAGAGACCCAGTACTTC. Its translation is CASSRDTGTGRETQYF.

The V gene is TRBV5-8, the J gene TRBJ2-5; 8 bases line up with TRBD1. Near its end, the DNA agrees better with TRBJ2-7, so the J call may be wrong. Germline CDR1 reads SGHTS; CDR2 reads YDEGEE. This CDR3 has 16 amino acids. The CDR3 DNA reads TGTGCCAGCAGCTTCGGTGAAGGGACAGGAACCTACGAGCAGTACTTC. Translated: CASSFGEGTGTYEQYF.

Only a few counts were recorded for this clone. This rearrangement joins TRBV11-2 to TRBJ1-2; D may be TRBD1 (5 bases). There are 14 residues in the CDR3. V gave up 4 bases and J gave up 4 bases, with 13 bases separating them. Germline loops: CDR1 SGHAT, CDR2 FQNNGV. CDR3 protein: CASSSLPDIYGYTF. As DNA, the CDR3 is TGTGCCAGCAGCTCCCTCCCGGACATCTATGGCTACACCTTC.

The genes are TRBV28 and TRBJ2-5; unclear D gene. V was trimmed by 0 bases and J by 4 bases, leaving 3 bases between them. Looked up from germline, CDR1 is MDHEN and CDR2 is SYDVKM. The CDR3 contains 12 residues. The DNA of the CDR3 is TGTGCCAGCAGTTTATGTAGAGAGACCCAGTACTTC. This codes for CASSLCRETQYF. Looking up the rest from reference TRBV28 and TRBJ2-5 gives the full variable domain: DVKVTQSSRYLVKRTGEKVFLECVQDMDHENMFWYRQDPGLGLRLIYFSYDVKMKEKGDIPEGYSVSREKKERFSLILESASTNQTSMYLCASSLCRETQYFGPGTRLLVL.

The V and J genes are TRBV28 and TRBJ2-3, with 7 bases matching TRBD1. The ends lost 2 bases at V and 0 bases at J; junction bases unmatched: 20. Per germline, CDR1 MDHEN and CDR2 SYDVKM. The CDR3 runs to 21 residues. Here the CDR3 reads CASSLGWSGQTNPTSTDTQYF. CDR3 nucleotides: TGTGCCAGCAGTTTAGGTTGGTCGGGACAGACTAATCCTACTAGCACAGATACGCAGTATTTT. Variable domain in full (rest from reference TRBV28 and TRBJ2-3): DVKVTQSSRYLVKRTGEKVFLECVQDMDHENMFWYRQDPGLGLRLIYFSYDVKMKEKGDIPEGYSVSREKKERFSLILESASTNQTSMYLCASSLGWSGQTNPTSTDTQYFGPGTRLTVL.

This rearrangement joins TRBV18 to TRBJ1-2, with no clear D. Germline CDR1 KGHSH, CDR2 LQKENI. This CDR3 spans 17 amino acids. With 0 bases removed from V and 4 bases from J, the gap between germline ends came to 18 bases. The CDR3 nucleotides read TGTGCCAGCTCACCACCGTGGCAGTTTTCCTCCTTCTATGGCTACACCTTC. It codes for CASSPPWQFSSFYGYTF.

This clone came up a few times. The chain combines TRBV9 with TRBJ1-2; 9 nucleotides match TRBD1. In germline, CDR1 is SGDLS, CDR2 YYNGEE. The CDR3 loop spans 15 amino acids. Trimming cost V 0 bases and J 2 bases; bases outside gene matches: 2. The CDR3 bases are TGTGCCAGCAGCGTAGAAGACAGGGGGAACTATGGCTACACCTTC. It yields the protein CASSVEDRGNYGYTF.

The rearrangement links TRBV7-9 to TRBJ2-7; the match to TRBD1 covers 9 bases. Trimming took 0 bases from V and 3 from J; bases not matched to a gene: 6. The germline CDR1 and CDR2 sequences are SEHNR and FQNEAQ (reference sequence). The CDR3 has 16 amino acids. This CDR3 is CASSLASPGQGYEQYF. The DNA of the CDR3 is TGTGCCAGCAGCTTAGCTTCCCCGGGACAGGGCTACGAGCAGTACTTC. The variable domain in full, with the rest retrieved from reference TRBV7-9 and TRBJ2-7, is DTGVSQNPRHKITKRGQNVTFRCDPISEHNRLYWYRQTLGQGPEFLTYFQNEAQLEKSRLLSDRFSAERPKGSFSTLEIQRTEQGDSAMYLCASSLASPGQGYEQYFGPGTRLTVT.

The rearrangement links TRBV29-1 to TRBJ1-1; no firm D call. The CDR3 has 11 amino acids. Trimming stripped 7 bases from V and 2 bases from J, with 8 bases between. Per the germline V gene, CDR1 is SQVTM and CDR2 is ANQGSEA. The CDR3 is CSGTLNTEAFF. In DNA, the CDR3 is TGCAGCGGAACACTAAACACTGAAGCTTTCTTT.

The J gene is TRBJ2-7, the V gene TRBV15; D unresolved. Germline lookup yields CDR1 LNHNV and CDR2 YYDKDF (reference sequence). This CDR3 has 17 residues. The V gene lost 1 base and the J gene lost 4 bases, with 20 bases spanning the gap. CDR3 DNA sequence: TGTGCCACCAGCAGAGTCCCTCAAGCCATAAATCCGTACGAGCAGTACTTC. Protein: CATSRVPQAINPYEQYF.

CDR3 sequence (DNA): TGTGCCAGCAGCCGAGCAGGGGCAGGCTTGAACGAGCAGTACTTC. Protein product: CASSRAGAGLNEQYF. The V call is TRBV14, the J call TRBJ2-7; TRBD1 might be the D (6 bases). Germline lookup yields CDR1 SGHDN and CDR2 FVKESK. V lost 4 bases and J 5 bases, leaving 18 bases between the germline ends. CDR3 length: 15 amino acids.